This entry lists 22 T cell receptor beta chains sequenced from one sample in a study of T cell responses to AZD1222 COVID-19 vaccine. Sequenced by immunoSEQ multiplex PCR; TCRdb stores in-frame clones only, minus some. The data show approximately 110,000 clones, with 85% to 90% seen just once and around 4.4% held by the top ten. The source material was peripheral blood, sampled 28 days after the second AZD1222 dose. The receptors originated from an adult who received the AZD1222 COVID-19 vaccine.

This chain's CDR3 is CASSTTGGWGTDTQYF. DNA for the CDR3: TGTGCCAGCAGCACGACCGGGGGATGGGGCACAGATACGCAGTATTTT. The chain uses TRBV7-3 and TRBJ2-3, with a possible D match to TRBD2 (6 bases). The CDR3 has 16 amino acids. The V gene lost 5 bases and the J gene lost 1 base, with 16 bases spanning the gap. Germline lookup yields CDR1 SGHTA and CDR2 FQGTGA.

The V call is TRBV9, the J call TRBJ1-6, with D perhaps matching TRBD1 (5 bases). Germline V gives CDR1 SGDLS, CDR2 YYNGEE. CDR3 length: 14 amino acids. V was trimmed by 4 bases and J by 10 bases, leaving 15 bases between them. As DNA, the CDR3 is TGTGCCAGCAGCCCCCGGGGGGGTCCCTCACCCCTCCACTTT. Encoded protein: CASSPRGGPSPLHF.

The chain is built from TRBV7-9 and TRBJ1-1, with 7 bases lining up with TRBD1. J was trimmed by 4 bases and V by 8 bases; bases with no gene match: 4. The germline V gene encodes CDR1 SEHNR and CDR2 FQNEAQ (reference sequence). CDR3 size: 12 residues. The CDR3 DNA sequence: TGTGCCAGCCAGGGGGGAGGCACTGAAGCTTTCTTT. Residues: CASQGGGTEAFF.

This clone was observed a handful of times. V is TRBV29-1 and J is TRBJ1-1; D call uncertain. The CDR3 covers 12 residues. V lost 6 bases, J lost 1 base, and 9 bases lay in between. Germline assignment: CDR1 SQVTM and CDR2 ANQGSEA. This CDR3 reads CSVKTKNTEAFF. In DNA form, the CDR3 reads TGCAGCGTCAAGACAAAGAACACTGAAGCTTTCTTT.

This clone came up once. The chain joins TRBV11-2 to TRBJ1-1; D might be TRBD1 (5 bases). The CDR3 runs 15 residues. V was trimmed by 5 bases and J by 1 base, leaving 14 bases between them. Germline-derived CDR1 and CDR2 are SGHAT and FQNNGV. The CDR3 here is CASSRPGRKNTEAFF. DNA for the CDR3: TGTGCCAGCAGCCGACCGGGACGGAAGAACACTGAAGCTTTCTTT.

The V gene is TRBV10-3, the J gene TRBJ2-7; D is unresolved. This CDR3 has 15 residues. Germline CDR1 ENHRY, CDR2 SYGVKD. V was trimmed by 2 bases and J by 3 bases, leaving 14 bases between them. In DNA form, the CDR3 reads TGTGCCATCAGTGAGGGGAAGGGTCTCGTCTACGAGCAGTACTTC. It encodes CAISEGKGLVYEQYF.

The V call is TRBV19, the J call TRBJ1-5; 12 bases line up with TRBD1. CDR1 is LNHDA and CDR2 is SQIVND in the germline V gene (reference sequence). With V trimmed by 3 bases and J by 8 bases, 8 bases remained unmatched. CDR3 size: 16 residues. Here the CDR3 DNA reads TGTGCCAGTAGTATTACGGGACAGGGGGCTGGTGAGCCCCAGCATTTT. Its protein product is CASSITGQGAGEPQHF.

This clone has a handful of counts. Additional DNA sequences in this sample encode the identical CDR3. The chain employs TRBV28 and TRBJ1-6; 7 nucleotides match TRBD1. This CDR3 contains 15 residues. V shed 5 bases, J shed 5 bases, and the junction held 6 bases outside the gene matches. The germline CDR1 and CDR2 sequences are MDHEN and SYDVKM. Written as DNA, the CDR3 is TGTGCCAGCAGTCCTCGGGACAGAAATAATTCACCCCTCCACTTT. Translation: CASSPRDRNNSPLHF.

The V and J genes are TRBV6-2 or TRBV6-3 and TRBJ2-1; no clear D. Trimming stripped 4 bases from V and 3 bases from J, with 7 bases between. This CDR3 region has 13 residues. CDR1 is MNHEY and CDR2 is SVGEGT in the germline V gene. The CDR3 sequence: CASSSSVYNEQFF. Written as DNA, the CDR3 is TGTGCCAGCAGTTCATCCGTCTACAATGAGCAGTTCTTC.

This clone was counted only a few times. The gene calls are TRBV6-1 and TRBJ1-3, with D uncertain. Germline assignment: CDR1 MNHNS and CDR2 SASEGT. The CDR3 has 15 residues. The V and J ends lost 0 bases and 4 bases respectively, with 10 bases between them. For the CDR3, the DNA is TGTGCCAGCAGTGAAGCGCGAGGGAACGGAAACACCATATATTTT. Translation: CASSEARGNGNTIYF.

The chain uses TRBV7-2 and TRBJ2-6; 8 bases are shared with TRBD1. With 5 bases clipped from V and 0 bases from J, the junction kept 9 bases outside the gene matches. Per the germline V gene, CDR1 is SGHTA and CDR2 is FQGNSA. The CDR3 has 18 residues. The DNA of the CDR3 is TGTGCCAGCAGCCTACAGACAGGGGACAGCTCTGGGGCCAACGTCCTGACTTTC. It translates to CASSLQTGDSSGANVLTF.

The chain uses TRBV21-1 and TRBJ1-4; the D segment call TRBD1 is taken from the table without a DNA check. TRBV21-1 is classified as a pseudogene. The CDR3 contains 15 residues. CDR3: CASGTYRGRGEKLFF. The CDR3 DNA follows: TGTGCCAGCGGGACTTACAGGGGGCGCGGTGAAAAACTGTTTTTT.

The CDR3 nucleotides read TGTGCCAGCAGCTTGGCCGAAGCAACTAATGAAAAACTGTTTTTT. Translated: CASSLAEATNEKLFF. The chain combines TRBV5-4 with TRBJ1-4; D remains unclear. Germline V CDR1 and CDR2: SGHNT, YYREEE (reference sequence). V gave up 0 bases and J gave up 0 bases, with 6 bases separating them. The CDR3 runs 15 residues.

The chain recombines TRBV5-5 with TRBJ1-2; 7 bases agree with TRBD1. Germline assignment: CDR1 SGHKS and CDR2 YYEKEE (reference sequence). The CDR3 extends over 15 amino acids. Trimming cost V 5 bases and J 8 bases; bases outside gene matches: 15. Here the CDR3 DNA reads TGTGCCAGCAGTCAGACGGGACAGCTACAAGGAGGCTACACCTTC. This codes for CASSQTGQLQGGYTF.

The gene calls are TRBV6-2 or TRBV6-3 and TRBJ2-4; D may be TRBD2 (6 bases). The CDR3 runs to 14 residues. CDR1 MNHEY and CDR2 SVGEGT come from the germline V gene. Trimming pared 5 bases from V and 3 bases from J, leaving 11 bases between. CDR3 sequence (DNA): TGTGCCAGCAGTCGAGACGGGGGCAAAAACATTCAGTACTTC. Its translation is CASSRDGGKNIQYF.

CDR3 amino acids: CAWSRGGQAGRSPLHF. Written as DNA, the CDR3 is TGTGCCTGGAGTAGGGGCGGTCAAGCTGGGCGTTCACCCCTCCACTTT. This chain joins TRBV30 and TRBJ1-6; a weak D match, TRBD1 (5 bases). Germline CDR1 reads GTSNPN; CDR2 reads SVGIG (reference sequence). Between the trimmed V and J ends, which lost 2 bases and 9 bases, there was a span of 20 bases. CDR3 size: 16 residues.

This chain uses TRBV18 with TRBJ2-2, with D perhaps TRBD1 or TRBD2 (5 bases each). With 0 bases removed from V and 3 bases from J, the gap between germline ends came to 11 bases. Germline CDR1 reads KGHSH; CDR2 reads LQKENI. The CDR3 is made up of 16 amino acids. The CDR3 coding sequence is TGTGCCAGCTCACCACCGGGGACGGTTTACACCGGGGAGCTGTTTTTT. Amino acid sequence: CASSPPGTVYTGELFF.

The rearrangement uses TRBV7-2 and TRBJ1-2; a possible D gene is TRBD1 (5 bases). The CDR3 is made up of 15 amino acids. The V end lost 4 bases, the J end lost 4 bases, and 16 bases lay between the germline ends. CDR1 SGHTA and CDR2 FQGNSA come from the germline V gene. The DNA for the CDR3 is TGTGCCAGCAGCTCCCCCCCCGGGACCGCCTATGGCTACACCTTC. This translates into CASSSPPGTAYGYTF.

This chain connects TRBV18 to TRBJ2-1; 8 bases map to TRBD1. CDR1 is KGHSH and CDR2 is LQKENI in the germline V gene. The V and J ends lost 4 bases and 3 bases, in that order; junction bases with no gene match: 11. CDR3 length: 17 amino acids. The CDR3 here is CASSLLSDRGGYNEQFF. The CDR3 bases are TGTGCCAGCTCACTCCTTTCCGACAGGGGAGGCTACAATGAGCAGTTCTTC.

A single count supports this clone. The chain uses TRBV12-3 or TRBV12-4 and TRBJ2-2, with a tentative D call TRBD1 (6 bases). The CDR3 has 13 amino acids. V was trimmed by 3 bases and J by 8 bases, leaving 10 bases between them. The CDR3 spells CASSFQGPGELFF. For the CDR3, the DNA is TGTGCCAGCAGTTTCCAGGGGCCTGGGGAGCTGTTTTTT.

CDR3 in amino acids: CASSPEGAAEAFF. CDR3 DNA: TGTGCCAGCTCACCTGAGGGGGCTGCTGAAGCTTTCTTT. The V call is TRBV18, the J call TRBJ1-1, with 7 bases fitting TRBD1. V trimming: 3 bases; J trimming: 6 bases; junction bases outside the gene matches: 4. The CDR3 totals 13 residues. From germline, CDR1 is KGHSH and CDR2 LQKENI.

The chain joins TRBV28 to TRBJ1-2, with no clear D. The CDR3 covers 13 residues. CDR1 is MDHEN and CDR2 is SYDVKM in the germline V gene. V was shortened by 7 bases and J by 6 bases, with 15 bases between the two germline ends. The CDR3 DNA reads TGTGCCAGCACCCCTCCCGCGGGGAATGGCTACACCTTC. It translates to CASTPPAGNGYTF.